The rows below give T cell receptor beta chains drawn from one sample of a study of blood T cell repertoires in COVID-19. Assay used: immunoSEQ multiplex PCR; TCRdb lists only in-frame clones, some missing. This sample yields over 150,000 clones, of which about 88% are seen a single time; roughly 2% belongs to the top ten. The sample taken for sequencing was peripheral blood. These TCRs come from a man aged 45 to 65 who had recovered from COVID-19. Each CDR3 is given with its conserved first and last residue. D genes are given only for firm matches. Clone size, where shown, is once, few, many, or a class for clones that have expanded.

.,.,TRBV30,TRBJ2-1,TGTGCCTGGAGTGACAGGGAGAAACAGTTCTTC,CAWSDREKQFF
.,TRBD1,TRBV7-2,TRBJ2-2,TGTGCCAGCAGCCGCGTCGGGACAGGGGCGAACACCGGGGAGCTGTTTTTT,CASSRVGTGANTGELFF
.,TRBD1,TRBV3-1/TRBV3-2,TRBJ1-4,TGTGCCAGCAGCCAAGACTCGGGACAGGGGGTGATCAATGAAAAACTGTTTTTT,CASSQDSGQGVINEKLFF
.,.,TRBV3-1/TRBV3-2,TRBJ1-2,TGTGCCAGCAGCCAAGGCCAGTACTATGGCTACACCTTC,CASSQGQYYGYTF
.,.,TRBV7-6,TRBJ1-3,TGTGCCAGCAGCTTATACAGGGAGCATCCTGGAAACACCATATATTTT,CASSLYREHPGNTIYF
.,.,TRBV11-2,TRBJ1-2,TGTGCCAGCAGCTTAAGGGGGGGAGCTAACTATGGCTACACCTTC,CASSLRGGANYGYTF
.,.,TRBV28,TRBJ1-2,TGTGCCAGCAGTTTAGCGGGGAGGGATGGCTACACCTTC,CASSLAGRDGYTF
.,TRBD1,TRBV6-5,TRBJ1-5,TGTGCCAGCAGTTACTCGGGACAGGGGGTGGGTCAGCCCCAGCATTTT,CASSYSGQGVGQPQHF
.,.,TRBV19,TRBJ1-1,TGTGCCAGTAGTATTGGAGGGGCGCGGAACACTGAAGCTTTCTTT,CASSIGGARNTEAFF
.,.,TRBV5-8,TRBJ2-5,TGTGCCAGCAGCTTGGCCGGGACAACTCAGGAGACCCAGTACTTC,CASSLAGTTQETQYF
.,TRBD1,TRBV6-5,TRBJ1-1,TGTGCCAGCAGTTACGAGACAGGGGACGCTGAAGCTTTCTTT,CASSYETGDAEAFF
once,TRBD1,TRBV19,TRBJ1-5,TGTGCCAGTAGTGACAGGGGGCTCAATCAGCCCCAGCATTTT,CASSDRGLNQPQHF
.,.,TRBV13,TRBJ2-7,TGTGCCAGCAGCTTAGGCGGGGTAAGCTCCTACGAGCAGTACTTC,CASSLGGVSSYEQYF
.,.,TRBV4-1,TRBJ1-2,TGCGCCAGCAGCCAACCGGGATGGGCGGACTATGGCTACACCTTC,CASSQPGWADYGYTF
.,TRBD2,TRBV27,TRBJ2-1,TGTGCCAGCAGTTTCGGTTTGGCGGGAGGGTACAATGAGCAGTTCTTC,CASSFGLAGGYNEQFF
.,.,TRBV6-1,TRBJ1-2,TGTGCCAGCAGTGAAGGGTACAGGGACTATGGCTACACCTTC,CASSEGYRDYGYTF
.,.,TRBV12-2,TRBJ1-1,TGTGCAAGTCGCTTTACCGGGACAAAGGGGGCTGAAGCTTTCTTT,CASRFTGTKGAEAFF
.,.,TRBV9,TRBJ2-1,TGTGCCAGCAGCGTAGAGTTAGGAGGCAGCTCCTACAATGAGCAGTTCTTC,CASSVELGGSSYNEQFF
.,TRBD1,TRBV6-5,TRBJ1-1,TGTGCCAGCAGTTCCTCCGGGACAGGGAGGTACACTGAAGCTTTCTTT,CASSSSGTGRYTEAFF
.,TRBD2,TRBV9,TRBJ2-7,TGTGCCAGCAGCGGGCCGGGGACTAGCGGGAGGAGCGAGCAGTACTTC,CASSGPGTSGRSEQYF
.,TRBD2,TRBV7-6,TRBJ2-2,TGTGCCAGCAGCCGACTAGCGGGAAACACCGGGGAGCTGTTTTTT,CASSRLAGNTGELFF
.,.,TRBV28,TRBJ1-5,TGTGCCAGCAGTTTACTGGGGGCGGAGCAGCCCCAGCATTTT,CASSLLGAEQPQHF
.,.,TRBV14,TRBJ2-5,TGTGCCAGCAGCCAAGATATCGGGATTGAGGAGACCCAGTACTTC,CASSQDIGIEETQYF
.,.,TRBV19,TRBJ2-5,TGTGCCAGTAGGAAGGACAGACAAGAGACCCAGTACTTC,CASRKDRQETQYF
.,.,TRBV6-4,TRBJ2-7,TGTGCCAGCAGTGACGGGCAGGTCTACGAGCAGTACTTC,CASSDGQVYEQYF
.,.,TRBV25-1,TRBJ2-7,TGTGCCAGCAGTGAATTGGTGGTGGGCAGTATAGCCTACGAGCAGTACTTC,CASSELVVGSIAYEQYF
.,.,TRBV18,TRBJ1-3,TGTGCCAGCTCCCAGGCCCCCTCTGGAAACACCATATATTTT,CASSQAPSGNTIYF
.,TRBD1,TRBV7-2,TRBJ2-2,TGTGCCAGCAGCTTAGCTCGACAGGGTCCCGGGGAGCTGTTTTTT,CASSLARQGPGELFF
.,TRBD1,TRBV7-9,TRBJ2-5,TGTGCCAGCAGCCCTAGAGCGGGACAGGGTACCCAAGAGACCCAGTACTTC,CASSPRAGQGTQETQYF
.,TRBD2,TRBV2,TRBJ2-5,TGTGCCAGCAGTCTTCTAGCGGGGGGTTGGGTCGACCAGTACTTC,CASSLLAGGWVDQYF
.,.,TRBV7-6,TRBJ2-3,TGTGCCAGCAGCTACAAACAGGGTGGCACAGATACGCAGTATTTT,CASSYKQGGTDTQYF
.,.,TRBV9,TRBJ1-2,TGTGCCAGCAGCGTAGATCCTCTCTCTTTAAGAGCTGGCTACACCTTC,CASSVDPLSLRAGYTF
.,.,TRBV7-9,TRBJ1-2,TGTGCCAGCAGGGCTACAGGGCCTCAAGGCTACACCTTC,CASRATGPQGYTF
.,.,TRBV19,TRBJ1-5,TGTGCCAGTAGTAAAGGGGCCGGCAATCAGCCCCAGCATTTT,CASSKGAGNQPQHF
.,.,TRBV4-1,TRBJ2-7,TGCGCCAGCAGCCACGACTCCTCACCGGCCTACGAGCAGTACTTC,CASSHDSSPAYEQYF
.,.,TRBV7-2,TRBJ1-1,TGTGCCAGCAGCTTAGTATTCAGGGGCGGGGAAGCTTTCTTT,CASSLVFRGGEAFF
.,.,TRBV7-2,TRBJ2-1,TGTGCCAGCAGCCCAGACCCTAGCACCGGTGAGCAGTTCTTC,CASSPDPSTGEQFF
once,.,TRBV5-1,TRBJ2-7,TGCGCCAGCAGCTTACAGGGTCCCTACGAGCAGTACTTC,CASSLQGPYEQYF
.,.,TRBV10-1,TRBJ2-1,TGCGCCAGCAGTGAGGCCACTGTCATAAATGAGCAGTTCTTC,CASSEATVINEQFF
.,.,TRBV10-2,TRBJ2-2,TGCGCCACCTATGACAGGTTGTTTTACACCGGGGAGCTGTTTTTT,CATYDRLFYTGELFF
.,TRBD1,TRBV9,TRBJ1-2,TGTGCCAGCAGCGGGGGGACAGGGGGAGCCTATGGCTACACCTTC,CASSGGTGGAYGYTF
.,.,TRBV7-9,TRBJ1-1,TGTGCCAGCAGCTTAGGTGAGCCGATGAACACTGAAGCTTTCTTT,CASSLGEPMNTEAFF
.,TRBD1,TRBV7-2,TRBJ2-7,TGTGCCAGCAGCTTAGGCATCGGGACAGCATCCTACGAGCAGTACTTC,CASSLGIGTASYEQYF
.,TRBD1,TRBV5-1,TRBJ1-6,TGCGCCAGCAGCCCCGGACAGGGCAATTCACCCCTCCACTTT,CASSPGQGNSPLHF
once,TRBD1,TRBV7-6,TRBJ1-5,TGTGCCAGCAGCCGGGGACAGGGTATCAATCAGCCCCAGCATTTT,CASSRGQGINQPQHF